What follows are 26 T cell receptor beta chains derived from one specimen sequenced in a study of blood T cell repertoires in COVID-19. Produced via immunoSEQ multiplex PCR; TCRdb's table is partial and in-frame only. The table shows 75,000 to 90,000 clones, with 90% occurring only once. Sequenced input: peripheral blood. Receptor source: a woman in her 50s in a cohort sampled during active COVID-19.

This clone was observed a few times. The genes are TRBV5-6 and TRBJ1-5; 7 bases are shared with TRBD1. V trimming: 2 bases; J trimming: 6 bases; junction bases outside the gene matches: 8. Per germline, CDR1 SGHDT and CDR2 YYEEEE. The CDR3 extends over 15 amino acids. The CDR3 reads CASSLLGGRAQPQHF. In DNA form, the CDR3 reads TGTGCCAGCAGCTTACTAGGGGGCAGAGCTCAGCCCCAGCATTTT.

The V gene is TRBV28, the J gene TRBJ2-7, with D tentatively TRBD1 (5 bases). Germline V lookup: CDR1 MDHEN, CDR2 SYDVKM. Trimming took 5 bases from V and 3 from J, leaving 11 bases between them. There are 13 residues in the CDR3. The CDR3, as DNA: TGTGCCAGCAGTGTCTTTGACAGCTACGAGCAGTACTTC. Amino acid sequence: CASSVFDSYEQYF. The whole variable domain, remainder taken from reference TRBV28 and TRBJ2-7, is DVKVTQSSRYLVKRTGEKVFLECVQDMDHENMFWYRQDPGLGLRLIYFSYDVKMKEKGDIPEGYSVSREKKERFSLILESASTNQTSMYLCASSVFDSYEQYFGPGTRLTVT.

The V gene is TRBV4-2, the J gene TRBJ2-3; no clear D gene. V dropped 0 bases and J dropped 0 bases, with 10 bases sitting between them. The CDR3 contains 16 residues. Germline V CDR1 and CDR2: LGHNA, YNFKEQ. The CDR3 bases are TGTGCCAGCAGCCAAGATCAGGCGCCTAGCACAGATACGCAGTATTTT. It codes for CASSQDQAPSTDTQYF.

The chain has TRBV4-1 and TRBJ2-3, with 13 bases aligning to TRBD2. J gave up 5 bases and V 2 bases, and 10 bases lay outside the gene matches. Germline loops: CDR1 MGHRA, CDR2 YSYEKL. The CDR3 extends over 18 amino acids. The CDR3 DNA reads as TGCGCCAGCAGCCAATGGGGCGGGACTAGCGGGAATGTAGATACGCAGTATTTT. Its protein product is CASSQWGGTSGNVDTQYF.

Concerning this clone itself: Additional DNA sequences in this sample encode the identical CDR3. The chain joins TRBV28 to TRBJ1-2, with D possibly TRBD1 on 6 matching bases. V was shortened by 2 bases and J by 2 bases, with 6 bases between the two germline ends. Germline CDR1 MDHEN, CDR2 SYDVKM. The CDR3 loop spans 13 amino acids. CDR3: CASSLRGNYGYTF. The CDR3 DNA reads as TGTGCCAGCAGTTTAAGGGGGAACTATGGCTACACCTTC.

The V and J genes are TRBV11-2 and TRBJ1-6, with D hard to call. Trimming shortened V by 2 bases and J by 10 bases, and 15 bases separated the two germline ends. The CDR3 runs to 15 residues. The germline CDR1 and CDR2 sequences are SGHAT and FQNNGV. CDR3 in amino acids: CASSLQLGHSSPLHF. The CDR3 DNA follows: TGTGCCAGCAGCTTACAGCTGGGTCACAGCTCACCCCTCCACTTT. Using reference TRBV11-2 and TRBJ1-6 for the parts outside the CDR3, the full variable domain is EAGVAQSPRYKIIEKRQSVAFWCNPISGHATLYWYQQILGQGPKLLIQFQNNGVVDDSQLPKDRFSAERLKGVDSTLKIQPAKLEDSAVYLCASSLQLGHSSPLHFGNGTRLTVT.

The chain employs TRBV4-1 and TRBJ2-7; 10 nucleotides match TRBD2. Germline V gene data show CDR1 as MGHRA and CDR2 as YSYEKL. The V segment lost 6 bases and the J segment 2 bases; nucleotides outside the gene matches: 7. The CDR3 is made up of 15 amino acids. DNA for the CDR3: TGCGCCAGCAGTTCCCTAGCGGGAGATACCTACGAGCAGTACTTC. Residues: CASSSLAGDTYEQYF.

The J gene is TRBJ2-5, the V gene TRBV18, with D perhaps matching TRBD1 (6 bases). CDR1 and CDR2 from the germline V gene are KGHSH and LQKENI. V was clipped by 1 base and J by 2 bases, with 17 bases between them. This CDR3 has 17 amino acids. CDR3 in DNA: TGTGCCAGCTCACCACTATCAGCGACAGGATCGCAAGAGACCCAGTACTTC. Protein product: CASSPLSATGSQETQYF.

The gene calls are TRBV7-2 and TRBJ1-3; D is undetermined. The CDR3 is made up of 18 amino acids. CDR1 and CDR2 (germline): SGHTA, FQGNSA. V dropped 2 bases and J dropped 0 bases, with 17 bases sitting between them. The DNA of the CDR3 is TGTGCCAGCAGCTTAATGGGAGTGGCTACACTCTCTGGAAACACCATATATTTT. Protein: CASSLMGVATLSGNTIYF.

The V and J genes are TRBV27 and TRBJ2-7; no definite D call. Trimming removed 4 bases from V and 7 bases from J, with 11 bases in between. The germline V gene encodes CDR1 MNHEY and CDR2 SMNVEV (reference sequence). CDR3 length: 12 residues. This CDR3 reads CASSSFSREQYF. CDR3 nucleotide sequence: TGTGCCAGCAGTTCTTTCTCTCGGGAGCAGTACTTC.

This chain links TRBV19 with TRBJ2-5; no definite D call. The CDR3 has 14 residues. Trimming left V 5 bases short and J 4 bases short, with 14 bases between. Germline-derived CDR1 and CDR2 are LNHDA and SQIVND (reference sequence). CDR3: CASSPRRRGETQYF. CDR3 in DNA: TGTGCCAGTAGTCCCCGGCGGAGAGGAGAGACCCAGTACTTC.

The rearrangement uses TRBV11-3 and TRBJ2-7; 11 positions agree with TRBD2. The germline CDR1 and CDR2 sequences are SGHNT and YENEEA. V lost 6 bases to trimming and J lost 0 bases; unmatched junction nucleotides: 4. This CDR3 contains 15 residues. The CDR3 loop reads CASSPSGRSSYEQYF. DNA for the CDR3: TGTGCCAGCAGTCCTAGCGGGAGGAGCTCCTACGAGCAGTACTTC.

Here the CDR3 DNA reads TGTGCCAGCAGTTACGACCCCGGGGACACCGGGGAGCTGTTTTTT. Translated, it gives CASSYDPGDTGELFF. V usage is TRBV6-5 and J usage is TRBJ2-2; D may be TRBD2 (5 bases). CDR3 length equals 15 residues. Germline loops: CDR1 MNHEY, CDR2 SVGAGI. V lost 2 bases, J lost 3 bases, and 10 bases lay in between.

The CDR3 reads CASSSGGADTQYF. Here the CDR3 DNA reads TGCGCCAGCAGCTCAGGGGGCGCAGATACGCAGTATTTT. This chain connects TRBV5-1 to TRBJ2-3; 8 positions agree with TRBD1. CDR1 and CDR2 (germline): SGHRS, YFSETQ. The CDR3 totals 13 residues. V trimming: 3 bases; J trimming: 4 bases; junction bases outside the gene matches: 1. Supplemented by reference TRBV5-1 and TRBJ2-3, the full variable domain reads KAGVTQTPRYLIKTRGQQVTLSCSPISGHRSVSWYQQTPGQGLQFLFEYFSETQRNKGNFPGRFSGRQFSNSRSEMNVSTLELGDSALYLCASSSGGADTQYFGPGTRLTVL.

The chain combines TRBV7-2 with TRBJ2-1; 9 bases align to TRBD1. Germline CDR1 is SGHTA and CDR2 is FQGNSA. V lost 1 base and J lost 5; bases outside the gene matches: 6. The CDR3 totals 16 residues. The CDR3 DNA follows: TGTGCCAGCAGCTTAGGGGGGACAGGGAGGGACAATGAGCAGTTCTTC. Amino acid sequence: CASSLGGTGRDNEQFF.

The chain couples TRBV2 to TRBJ2-7, with TRBD2 matching 12 bases. Per germline, CDR1 SNHLY and CDR2 FYNNEI. V was pared by 7 bases and J by 4 bases, with 17 bases of the junction left unmatched. The CDR3 runs to 18 residues. CDR3 protein: CASTVASPSGRGGYEQYF. In nucleotides, the CDR3 is TGTGCCAGCACAGTGGCCTCCCCTAGCGGGAGGGGGGGATACGAGCAGTACTTC.

The rearrangement joins TRBV1 to TRBJ1-2; the listed D gene, TRBD1, was not tested against the DNA. TRBV1 is annotated as a pseudogene. CDR3 size: 16 residues. The CDR3 loop is CTSTRWRQGASYGYTF. In DNA, the CDR3 is TGCACCAGCACTCGATGGAGGCAGGGGGCAAGCTATGGCTACACCTTC.

The rearrangement joins TRBV21-1 to TRBJ2-1; the table names TRBD2, a call not compared with the DNA. TRBV21-1 is recorded as a pseudogene. CDR3 length: 16 amino acids. The CDR3 DNA reads TGTGCCAGCAGCAAAGCTCGGGGGAGGAGGGACAATGAGCAGTTCTTC. It encodes CASSKARGRRDNEQFF.

V and J are TRBV5-6 and TRBJ1-1; possibly TRBD1 for D (6 bases). The germline CDR1 and CDR2 sequences are SGHDT and YYEEEE. The CDR3 loop spans 12 amino acids. Trimming shortened V by 2 bases and J by 8 bases, and 10 bases separated the two germline ends. CDR3 sequence: CASSLWGREAFF. DNA of the CDR3: TGTGCCAGCAGCTTATGGGGGCGCGAAGCTTTCTTT.

This clone came up once. The rearrangement joins TRBV28 to TRBJ2-5, with TRBD2 matching over 8 bases. V lost 7 bases and J lost 5; bases outside the gene matches: 3. This CDR3 is 12 amino acids long. Germline CDR1 reads MDHEN; CDR2 reads SYDVKM. In nucleotides, the CDR3 is TGTGCCAGCAACGCGGGAGGCGAGACCCAGTACTTC. This codes for CASNAGGETQYF.

The V gene is TRBV5-6, the J gene TRBJ2-7; the D gene is possibly TRBD2 (6 bases). This CDR3 is 15 amino acids long. V shed 4 bases and J shed 2 bases, with 16 bases lying between them. The V gene's germline CDR1 is SGHDT and CDR2 YYEEEE. CDR3 loop: CASSPFRGIPYEQYF. The CDR3 bases are TGTGCCAGCAGCCCATTTCGGGGGATCCCCTACGAGCAGTACTTC.

V and J are TRBV10-3 and TRBJ2-5; a weak D match, TRBD2 (6 bases). The CDR3 consists of 14 residues. Germline assignment: CDR1 ENHRY and CDR2 SYGVKD. Trimming cost V 6 bases and J 5 bases, with 16 bases left between them. For the CDR3, the DNA is TGTGCCATCAGAGGGCGGGGTGGAGATGAGACCCAGTACTTC. Amino acids: CAIRGRGGDETQYF.

This clone was found once. The J gene is TRBJ1-1, the V gene TRBV5-4; D is ambiguous. Germline CDR1 SGHNT, CDR2 YYREEE (reference sequence). Trimming removed 0 bases at V and 8 bases at J, with 14 bases between. This CDR3 region has 14 residues. The CDR3 protein is CASSLAGSEGEAFF. In DNA form, the CDR3 reads TGTGCCAGCAGCTTGGCCGGCAGCGAGGGAGAAGCTTTCTTT.

V usage is TRBV30 and J usage is TRBJ1-4, with D uncertain. V was cut by 0 bases and J by 16 bases, with 18 bases left in between. The CDR3 totals 13 residues. Germline CDR1 reads GTSNPN; CDR2 reads SVGIG (reference sequence). CDR3 residues: CAWSVLVNEGTFF. The CDR3 DNA reads as TGTGCCTGGAGTGTACTAGTGAACGAGGGCACGTTTTTT.

This chain uses TRBV9 with TRBJ2-7; D is possibly TRBD1 (6 bases). CDR1 and CDR2 from the germline V gene are SGDLS and YYNGEE. With 0 bases removed from V and 0 bases from J, the gap between germline ends came to 10 bases. The CDR3 covers 15 residues. CDR3 residues: CASSVGGGDSYEQYF. The CDR3 nucleotides are TGTGCCAGCAGCGTAGGTGGGGGCGACTCCTACGAGCAGTACTTC.

The V gene is TRBV10-1, the J gene TRBJ2-3, with D perhaps TRBD2 (6 bases). The V end was cut by 4 bases, the J end by 1 base, with 6 bases between. Germline V CDR1 and CDR2: WNHNN, SYGVQD (reference sequence). The CDR3 covers 13 residues. The CDR3: CASSASGTDTQYF. The CDR3 bases are TGCGCCAGCAGTGCTAGCGGCACAGATACGCAGTATTTT.